This entry features one T cell receptor (beta chain) sequence. Original handling: It was from reference gene primer amplification that nucleated cell counts were estimated. Generated by immunoSEQ multiplex PCR, the TCRdb table keeps only in-frame clones and is missing some. V and J calls and clone size are copied from that table; D and trimming were computed from the DNA. The data contain about 250,000 clones, 82% of them seen just once; the ten biggest clones take up 4.9%. This entry belongs to a study of blood T cell repertoires in COVID-19. Study-level background: From T cells, B-cell-depleted T cells, or PBMCs came the material, which was cDNA or gDNA.

CDR1 is MNHEY, CDR2 SVGAGI, per germline. The CDR3 totals 13 residues. The V and J ends lost 6 bases and 6 bases, in that order; junction bases with no gene match: 7. Material: peripheral blood. J is TRBJ1-2 and V is TRBV6-5; 7 positions match TRBD1. The source is a woman of 80 years or more with active or convalescent COVID-19. The chain's CDR3 is CASRGTALDGYTF. The CDR3 bases are TGTGCCAGCAGAGGGACAGCCTTGGATGGCTACACCTTC.